One and the same sample provided the 10 T cell receptor beta chains below, sequenced in a study of Graves' ophthalmopathy and Graves' hyperthyroidism. Investigators amplified TCR beta CDR3 regions from RNA transcripts. HTBI primers were employed in first-round RT-PCR, then a second-round multiplex PCR followed. One entry per CDR3 protein results from TCRdb running MiXCR on the multiplex PCR reads. This table holds around 1,200,000 distinct CDR3 sequences, 35% to 45% found once. Sequences were obtained from peripheral blood or thyroid tissue (not recorded which). The receptors here all came from an adult man with Graves' hyperthyroidism.

This clonotype occurred many times. This chain connects TRBV7-2 to TRBJ2-7; D is unclear. This CDR3 contains 13 residues. Germline CDR1 SGHTA, CDR2 FQGNSA. V was shortened by 3 bases and J by 2 bases, with 8 bases between the two germline ends. The CDR3 DNA sequence: TGTGCCAGCAGCTTTTGGGCAGCCTACGAGCAGTACTTC. Its translation: CASSFWAAYEQYF.

V and J are TRBV19 and TRBJ1-1; D is possibly TRBD1 (5 bases). The V gene lost 3 bases and the J gene lost 5 bases, with 22 bases spanning the gap. There are 17 residues in the CDR3. Germline CDR1 reads LNHDA; CDR2 reads SQIVND (reference sequence). DNA for the CDR3: TGTGCCAGTAGTATCCTCGGTGGCGGGGCAATCGTGACTGAAGCTTTCTTT. It yields the protein CASSILGGGAIVTEAFF.

This clonotype was observed at least ten times. The chain is built from TRBV29-1 and TRBJ2-7; 8 bases fit TRBD1. Germline CDR1 is SQVTM and CDR2 is ANQGSEA. After removal of 1 base from V and 4 bases from J, the junction contained 6 bases not matched to a gene. CDR3 length: 14 residues. CDR3 DNA: TGCAGCGTTGAAGGCGGCAGGGGGCATTACGAGCAGTACTTC. This gives the protein CSVEGGRGHYEQYF.

This clonotype showed up many times. As DNA, the CDR3 is TGTGCCAGCGGGCGGACAGGGTACTCACCCCTCCACTTT. It is translated as CASGRTGYSPLHF. The chain employs TRBV25-1 and TRBJ1-6, with TRBD1 matching 8 bases. Germline CDR1 is MGHDK and CDR2 is SYGVNS. CDR3 length: 13 residues. Germline trimming cut 8 bases from V and 10 bases from J; bases unmatched to any gene: 7.

The V call is TRBV6-1, the J call TRBJ1-1; no reliable D call. Germline V gene lookup returns CDR1 MNHNS and CDR2 SASEGT. The CDR3 loop spans 13 amino acids. The germline V and J ends were trimmed by 11 bases and 1 base, with 14 bases remaining between them. Here the CDR3 DNA reads TGTGCCGGTCGAAGTTCAGCGAACACTGAAGCTTTCTTT. This sequence encodes CAGRSSANTEAFF.

There are many counts of this clonotype. The chain is built from TRBV19 and TRBJ1-1; no clear D gene. Trimming stripped 3 bases from V and 4 bases from J, with 9 bases between. Germline V gene lookup returns CDR1 LNHDA and CDR2 SQIVND (reference sequence). The CDR3 is made up of 13 amino acids. The CDR3 nucleotides are TGTGCCAGTAGTATGGGCCTGGGCACTGAAGCTTTCTTT. Its protein product is CASSMGLGTEAFF.

This clonotype was observed many times. The chain has TRBV19 and TRBJ1-5; no clear D. Germline V gene lookup returns CDR1 LNHDA and CDR2 SQIVND (reference sequence). The CDR3 extends over 14 amino acids. Trimming removed 5 bases from V and 8 bases from J, with 16 bases in between. The CDR3 loop reads CASSPPGPRKPQHF. CDR3 in DNA: TGTGCCAGTAGTCCACCGGGCCCCAGAAAGCCCCAGCATTTT.

For this clonotype: This could be a read error, since a much larger clone is one nucleotide away. The rearrangement joins TRBV10-3 to TRBJ2-6; 7 bases match TRBD1. J lost 0 bases, V lost 7 bases, and 12 bases had no gene match. CDR3 length equals 18 residues. Germline CDR1 reads ENHRY; CDR2 reads SYGVKD. The CDR3 DNA reads as TGTGCCATCAATACCCGAGGACAGGCAAGCTCTGGGGCCAACGTCCTGACTTTC. Amino acids: CAINTRGQASSGANVLTF.

This clonotype appeared many times. The gene calls are TRBV6-6 and TRBJ2-6; D is uncertain. From germline, CDR1 is MNHNY and CDR2 SVGAGI (reference sequence). The CDR3 contains 14 residues. The germline V and J ends were trimmed by 7 bases and 2 bases, with 9 bases remaining between them. As DNA, the CDR3 is TGTGCCAGCAAGGGTCTGGCTGGGGCCAACGTCCTGACTTTC. Translation gives CASKGLAGANVLTF.

This clonotype was seen repeatedly, ten times or more. The chain has TRBV4-1 and TRBJ1-2; D uncertain. The CDR3 sequence is 14 residues long. Germline V CDR1 and CDR2: MGHRA, YSYEKL. Trimming took off 3 bases at V and 2 bases at J, with 10 bases between the two ends. CDR3 protein: CASSHPPANYGYTF. DNA of the CDR3: TGCGCCAGCAGCCATCCTCCGGCCAACTATGGCTACACCTTC.